Listed here are 29 T cell receptor beta chains from one sample, sequenced in a study of beta chain features in type 1 diabetes. Expressed TCRB transcripts were sequenced, since all the RNA that had been isolated was reverse transcribed. Generated by immunoSEQ multiplex PCR, the TCRdb table keeps only in-frame clones and is missing some. The data show more than 150,000 clones, 7.5% to 9.5% seen once. The specimen sequenced was central memory CD4+ T cells from blood. These receptors all come from a woman aged 18-29 years in good health.

The V and J genes are TRBV5-1 and TRBJ2-3; 8 bases fit TRBD2. This CDR3 spans 16 amino acids. Losses at the gene ends were 0 bases for V and 2 bases for J; bases not matched to a gene: 5. Germline CDR1 and CDR2: SGHRS and YFSETQ. Here the CDR3 reads CASSLARGGPTDTQYF. In DNA, the CDR3 is TGCGCCAGCAGCTTGGCACGGGGGGGGCCCACAGATACGCAGTATTTT.

As concerns this clone: Other DNA sequences in this sample translate to the same CDR3. The chain uses TRBV9 and TRBJ2-7; 13 positions agree with TRBD2. V was pared by 2 bases and J by 4 bases, with 3 bases of the junction left unmatched. Germline assignment: CDR1 SGDLS and CDR2 YYNGEE. The CDR3 length is 15 residues. The CDR3 coding sequence is TGTGCCAGCAGCGTCGGACTAGCGGGAGATTACGAGCAGTACTTC. This sequence encodes CASSVGLAGDYEQYF.

The chain has TRBV5-4 and TRBJ2-6; D is uncertain. The V end was cut by 5 bases, the J end by 3 bases, with 9 bases between. Germline assignment: CDR1 SGHNT and CDR2 YYREEE (reference sequence). The CDR3 loop spans 14 amino acids. CDR3 in DNA: TGTGCCAGCAGACCATCGGGTGGGGCCAACGTCCTGACTTTC. Translated: CASRPSGGANVLTF.

The chain couples TRBV29-1 to TRBJ2-1; 9 bases match TRBD2. This CDR3 has 15 amino acids. Germline V CDR1 and CDR2: SQVTM, ANQGSEA. With 4 bases clipped from V and 7 bases from J, the junction kept 11 bases outside the gene matches. CDR3 bases: TGCAGCGTTGTCTCGCGGGAGGGCCGTGGTAATGAGCAGTTCTTC. Translation: CSVVSREGRGNEQFF.

The chain couples TRBV4-2 to TRBJ1-2; weak D call: TRBD1 (5 bases). Germline V CDR1 and CDR2: LGHNA, YNFKEQ. Trimming stripped 0 bases from V and 4 bases from J, with 12 bases between. The CDR3 is made up of 15 amino acids. CDR3 DNA: TGTGCCAGCAGCCAAGACCCGGAGGGACCCTATGGCTACACCTTC. This encodes CASSQDPEGPYGYTF.

This clone was counted between two and nine times. This sequence joins TRBV30 and TRBJ2-1; 11 bases map to TRBD2. Germline V gene data show CDR1 as GTSNPN and CDR2 as SVGIG (reference sequence). The junction had 16 bases not matched to a gene; V was cut back by 6 bases and J by 12 bases. The CDR3 spans 15 residues. CDR3 nucleotides: TGTGCCTGCTCACTTTTTAGCGGGGGGGCGCCTCGGCAGTTCTTC. Amino acid sequence: CACSLFSGGAPRQFF.

This clone was observed a few times. The V and J genes are TRBV6-1 and TRBJ2-3, with 7 positions matching TRBD2. Trimming removed 3 bases from V and 6 bases from J; junction bases left unmatched: 6. The CDR3 spans 14 residues. Germline loops: CDR1 MNHNS, CDR2 SASEGT. CDR3 nucleotide sequence: TGTGCCAGCAGTGAGGGGGGGACTGATGATACGCAGTATTTT. Amino acids: CASSEGGTDDTQYF.

This clone has just a few counts. The chain has TRBV5-1 and TRBJ1-3; D gene ambiguous. The CDR3 has 14 residues. V lost 4 bases and J lost 0, with 8 bases in between. CDR1 is SGHRS, CDR2 YFSETQ, per germline. This CDR3 is CASSAGDSGNTIYF. CDR3 DNA: TGCGCCAGCAGCGCCGGAGACTCTGGAAACACCATATATTTT.

This clone was observed a few times. V usage is TRBV2 and J usage is TRBJ2-3; 11 bases map to TRBD2. Trimming took 6 bases from V and 4 from J; bases not matched to a gene: 9. CDR1 and CDR2 (germline): SNHLY, FYNNEI. The CDR3 is made up of 16 amino acids. This chain's CDR3 is CASSQGLAGGADTQYF. In nucleotides, the CDR3 is TGTGCCAGCAGCCAAGGCCTAGCGGGGGGAGCAGATACGCAGTATTTT. The full variable domain, completed using reference TRBV2 and TRBJ2-3, is EPEVTQTPSHQVTQMGQEVILRCVPISNHLYFYWYRQILGQKVEFLVSFYNNEISEKSEIFDDQFSVERPDGSNFTLKIRSTKLEDSAMYFCASSQGLAGGADTQYFGPGTRLTVL.

This clone was recorded a few times. The V call is TRBV30, the J call TRBJ2-2; 9 nucleotides line up with TRBD1. The CDR3 consists of 14 residues. Per germline, CDR1 GTSNPN and CDR2 SVGIG (reference sequence). V was clipped by 8 bases and J by 4 bases; unmatched bases: 8. CDR3 protein: CARNRGLSTGELFF. CDR3 bases: TGTGCCCGAAACAGGGGGCTTAGCACCGGGGAGCTGTTTTTT.

This clone came up a few times. The chain uses TRBV4-3 and TRBJ1-1, with 9 bases that match TRBD1. The germline CDR1 and CDR2 sequences are LGHNA and YSLEER. The CDR3 is made up of 16 amino acids. V shed 1 base and J 1 base; nucleotides not matched to a gene: 4. The CDR3 nucleotides are TGCGCCAGCAGCCAAGCCGGGACAGGGACGAACACTGAAGCTTTCTTT. This encodes CASSQAGTGTNTEAFF.

The chain joins TRBV4-2 to TRBJ1-3; D may be TRBD1 (5 bases). Trimming took 5 bases from V and 0 from J, leaving 23 bases between them. The V gene's germline CDR1 is LGHNA and CDR2 YNFKEQ. This CDR3 is 19 amino acids long. This CDR3 reads CASSYNYIKQVHSGNTIYF. CDR3 nucleotide sequence: TGTGCCAGCAGCTACAACTACATAAAACAGGTCCACTCTGGAAACACCATATATTTT.

The chain has TRBV30 and TRBJ1-2; TRBD1 might be the D (5 bases). V dropped 5 bases and J dropped 3 bases, with 19 bases sitting between them. This CDR3 region has 15 residues. Germline V gene lookup returns CDR1 GTSNPN and CDR2 SVGIG (reference sequence). The CDR3 DNA follows: TGTGCCTGGGGTTATACGGGACTGCGCGACTATGGCTACACCTTC. Amino acids: CAWGYTGLRDYGYTF.

The CDR3 is CASSKRQAQGTNQPQHF. In nucleotides, the CDR3 is TGTGCCAGTAGTAAACGTCAGGCACAGGGCACCAATCAGCCCCAGCATTTT. The chain has TRBV19 and TRBJ1-5, with D perhaps matching TRBD1 (6 bases). From germline, CDR1 is LNHDA and CDR2 SQIVND (reference sequence). The CDR3 is 17 residues long. V lost 4 bases and J 3 bases, leaving 19 bases between the germline ends.

The chain employs TRBV30 and TRBJ1-1; no clear D gene. The CDR3 sequence is 13 residues long. Germline V gene sequence: CDR1 GTSNPN, CDR2 SVGIG (reference sequence). Trimming shortened V by 6 bases and J by 5 bases, and 16 bases separated the two germline ends. CDR3 residues: CACSRGGRTEAFF. CDR3 nucleotide sequence: TGTGCCTGCTCCCGGGGAGGGCGGACTGAAGCTTTCTTT.

The genes are TRBV2 and TRBJ2-6; 7 bases align to TRBD2. The ends lost 7 bases at V and 1 base at J; junction bases unmatched: 7. This CDR3 has 16 amino acids. Germline loops: CDR1 SNHLY, CDR2 FYNNEI. The CDR3 spells CASMGGFISGANVLTF. The CDR3 DNA reads TGTGCCAGCATGGGAGGGTTTATATCTGGGGCCAACGTCCTGACTTTC.

This clone was found a few times. The chain joins TRBV7-2 to TRBJ2-1; weak D call: TRBD2 (6 bases). Per germline, CDR1 SGHTA and CDR2 FQGNSA. This CDR3 has 15 residues. The V end lost 6 bases, the J end lost 6 bases, and 18 bases lay between the germline ends. DNA of the CDR3: TGTGCCAGCAGGCGAACTGGTGGGGGGATCAATGAGCAGTTCTTC. This codes for CASRRTGGGINEQFF. The variable domain in full, with the rest retrieved from reference TRBV7-2 and TRBJ2-1, is GAGVSQSPSNKVTEKGKDVELRCDPISGHTALYWYRQSLGQGLEFLIYFQGNSAPDKSGLPSDRFSAERTGGSVSTLTIQRTQQEDSAVYLCASRRTGGGINEQFFGPGTRLTVL.

J is TRBJ1-2 and V is TRBV11-2, with D perhaps TRBD1 (6 bases). CDR3 length: 14 residues. The ends were cut back, 3 bases at V and 7 bases at J, with 15 bases in the middle. CDR1 SGHAT and CDR2 FQNNGV come from the germline V gene. CDR3 in amino acids: CASSFNRVLGGYTF. The CDR3, as DNA: TGTGCCAGCAGCTTTAACAGGGTCCTGGGTGGCTACACCTTC.

This chain uses TRBV23-1 with TRBJ2-3; possible D gene TRBD1, 6 bases. TRBV23-1 is identified as an open reading frame with a role that is uncertain. This CDR3 region has 16 residues. V lost 0 bases to trimming and J lost 2 bases, with 12 bases between them. This chain's CDR3 is CASSQSGGIPTDTQYF. The CDR3 DNA reads TGCGCCAGCAGTCAATCAGGGGGAATTCCCACAGATACGCAGTATTTT.

This clone was picked up many times. The chain combines TRBV7-2 with TRBJ1-1; no firm D call. Germline CDR1 reads SGHTA; CDR2 reads FQGNSA. V lost 11 bases and J 3 bases, leaving 10 bases between the germline ends. This CDR3 contains 11 residues. CDR3 in amino acids: CAGREDTEAFF. CDR3 nucleotide sequence: TGTGCCGGGCGGGAGGACACTGAAGCTTTCTTT.

This clone was seen ten or more times. The chain recombines TRBV2 with TRBJ2-7, with D maybe TRBD1 (5 bases). The V and J ends lost 6 bases and 3 bases respectively, with 6 bases between them. The germline V gene encodes CDR1 SNHLY and CDR2 FYNNEI. The CDR3 is 11 amino acids. CDR3 region: CASRGHYEQYF. DNA of the CDR3: TGTGCCAGCAGAGGACACTACGAGCAGTACTTC.

This clone was recorded a few times. The rearrangement joins TRBV5-1 to TRBJ2-3, with TRBD2 identical over 8 bases. V lost 4 bases to trimming and J lost 0 bases; unmatched junction nucleotides: 16. CDR1 and CDR2 (germline): SGHRS, YFSETQ. The length of the CDR3 is 19 residues. CDR3 nucleotides: TGCGCCAGCAGCCCAAAAGGGGCGGGAGGTTTTACTAGCACAGATACGCAGTATTTT. Translating gives CASSPKGAGGFTSTDTQYF.

The gene calls are TRBV4-1 and TRBJ2-7; TRBD2 is a possible D gene (6 bases). From germline, CDR1 is MGHRA and CDR2 YSYEKL. Deletions cut 1 base from V and 0 bases from J, with 16 bases between. CDR3 size: 17 residues. The CDR3 nucleotides read TGCGCCAGCAGCCAAGCACTTCTAGCGTTTAGCTCCTACGAGCAGTACTTC. It is translated as CASSQALLAFSSYEQYF.

The rearrangement uses TRBV7-2 and TRBJ2-3, with 14 positions matching TRBD2. Germline CDR1 reads SGHTA; CDR2 reads FQGNSA. V lost 4 bases to trimming and J lost 3 bases; unmatched junction nucleotides: 3. The CDR3 sequence is 16 residues long. In nucleotides, the CDR3 is TGTGCCAGCAGCTACCGACTAGCGGGAGGGACAGATACGCAGTATTTT. This codes for CASSYRLAGGTDTQYF. Full variable domain (rest looked up from reference TRBV7-2 and TRBJ2-3): GAGVSQSPSNKVTEKGKDVELRCDPISGHTALYWYRQSLGQGLEFLIYFQGNSAPDKSGLPSDRFSAERTGGSVSTLTIQRTQQEDSAVYLCASSYRLAGGTDTQYFGPGTRLTVL.

This chain connects TRBV2 to TRBJ2-2; a weak D match, TRBD2 (7 bases). Deletions cut 4 bases from V and 5 bases from J, with 14 bases between. There are 15 residues in the CDR3. Germline-derived CDR1 and CDR2 are SNHLY and FYNNEI. CDR3 amino acids: CASSVVGGQTGELFF. CDR3 DNA sequence: TGTGCCAGCAGTGTGGTGGGGGGGCAAACCGGGGAGCTGTTTTTT.

This clone has just a few counts. The V call is TRBV5-6, the J call TRBJ2-3; TRBD2 matches 8 bases. CDR3 length: 16 residues. V lost 1 base to trimming and J lost 6 bases; unmatched junction nucleotides: 10. Germline-derived CDR1 and CDR2 are SGHDT and YYEEEE. The CDR3 bases are TGTGCCAGCAGCTTGAGGTTAGCGGGGAGGAGGGATACGCAGTATTTT. Translated: CASSLRLAGRRDTQYF.

The V gene is TRBV5-1, the J gene TRBJ2-3, with 9 bases matching TRBD1. V lost 3 bases, J lost 1 base, and 6 bases stayed unmatched. The CDR3 spans 16 residues. Germline V gene data show CDR1 as SGHRS and CDR2 as YFSETQ. The CDR3 sequence: CASSSGTGRRTDTQYF. In DNA form, the CDR3 reads TGCGCCAGCAGCTCAGGGACAGGGAGGCGCACAGATACGCAGTATTTT.

This clone has ten or more counts. The rearrangement links TRBV21-1 to TRBJ1-1; the tabulated D call, TRBD1, remains unverified against the DNA. TRBV21-1 is a known pseudogene. The CDR3 length is 16 residues. CDR3 residues: CASSTGTGGEDTEAFF. For the CDR3, the DNA is TGTGCCAGCAGCACCGGGACAGGGGGCGAGGACACTGAAGCTTTCTTT.

The chain uses TRBV2 and TRBJ2-1, with D uncertain. Between the trimmed V and J ends, which lost 7 bases and 3 bases, there was a span of 7 bases. This CDR3 is built from 12 residues. The germline V gene has CDR1 SNHLY and CDR2 FYNNEI. CDR3 loop: CASTSDYNEQFF. Here the CDR3 DNA reads TGTGCCAGCACCTCAGACTACAATGAGCAGTTCTTC.